This T cell receptor beta chain was obtained from a study of shared clonotypes between healthy human individuals. Deep was the level used in running the assay. Clones were read by immunoSEQ multiplex PCR, and TCRdb kept only the in-frame ones, dropping some. The sample records under 350,000 clones, about nine tenths being singletons. The CDR3 loop spans 15 amino acids. CDR1 and CDR2 (germline): MNHEY, SVGAGI. V lost 3 bases, J lost 2 bases, and 14 bases lay in between. A note on this clone: The antigen remains unidentified. The same CDR3 is also encoded by other DNA sequences in this sample.

Study-wide points: It was observed that roughly 5% of naive CD4 clonotypes were shared across several donors. When compared with the clonotypes that were shared by all four sorted-subset donors, the non-shared clonotypes turned out to have lower generation probabilities. In general, naive subsets displayed greater estimated richness than memory subsets did.

The sequenced sample was memory CD8+ T cells sorted from blood. As for subset: CD45RO+ cells pooled with CCR7-negative TemRA cells. This clonotype was sampled from a man aged 18 to 35 in good health. This chain joins TRBV6-5 and TRBJ2-7; D is possibly TRBD1 or TRBD2 (5 bases each). The chain's CDR3 is CASSYTGTGTYEQYF. CDR3 nucleotide sequence: TGTGCCAGCAGTTATACCGGGACGGGGACCTACGAGCAGTACTTC.